This TCR beta chain was identified in a study of blood T cells in healthy people across ages. In the study overall: Capturing about one barcoded beta molecule per two T cells was achieved by template switching.

With a J-beta primer mix and a sample-barcoded 5' primer, a second PCR ran 7 to 11 cycles. TCRdb called the 5' RACE reads again in MiXCR, with one record for every CDR3 protein. The table lists over 1,500,000 distinct CDR3 sequences, around 40% of them singletons. The authors drew 8.5 to 10 milliliters of peripheral blood from each donor. Every sample yielded at least 6.5 million isolated PBMCs. Germline lookup yields CDR1 MGHDK and CDR2 SYGVNS. Trimming removed 1 base at V and 2 bases at J, with 9 bases between. The CDR3 spans 14 residues. This TCR came from a human donor in good health. The chain has TRBV25-1 and TRBJ2-7; D gene uncertain. The sequencing sample was made of blood. CDR3 sequence: CASSEFVRTYEQYF. The CDR3 nucleotides are TGTGCCAGCAGTGAATTTGTCAGGACCTACGAGCAGTACTTC.